This T cell receptor beta chain was obtained from a study of T cells expressing NK-cell markers. TCRdb re-called the 5' RACE reads and shows each CDR3 protein once, DNA omitted. This sample contains a few hundred thousand distinct CDR3 sequences. The CDR3 extends over 17 amino acids. Germline V lookup: CDR1 WSHSY, CDR2 SAAADI. The chain employs TRBV10-2 and TRBJ1-6; TCRdb gives TRBD1 as the D gene, but with no DNA this cannot be confirmed. Specimen: blood T cells: a sorted CD56 or NKG2C T cell subset, CD4+ or CD8+ T cells, or bulk PBMC T cells (not recorded which). This receptor was identified in a woman between 50 and 59 years old in good health. This CDR3 is CASSDEGASSYNSPLHF.